The entry below gives a single T cell receptor (beta chain) sequence along with its context. The antigen remains undetermined. This CDR3 contains 14 residues. Germline lookup yields CDR1 PRHDT and CDR2 FYEKMQ (reference sequence). V shed 6 bases and J shed 5 bases, with 13 bases lying between them. Isolated RNA was reverse transcribed into cDNA used as the sequencing template. Produced via immunoSEQ multiplex PCR; TCRdb's table is partial and in-frame only. The sample contains some 170,000 clones, approximately 65% of which appear only once. This record comes from a study of CD8+ T cells in alopecia areata. Overall study: Treated patients were given oral tofacitinib, which was dosed at 5 to 10 mg twice daily.

Punch biopsies of lesional scalp, plus peripheral blood, were taken from alopecia areata patients. A FACSAria was used to sort CD4+ and CD8+ T cells. These cells came from PBMCs. Study-wide results and caveats: Sequences from scalp samples also cover resident alphabeta T cells of normal skin.

This clonotype was obtained from a human donor with alopecia areata. V is TRBV13 and J is TRBJ2-2, with D unresolved. The source was CD8+ T cells sorted from blood, collected at week 0. The CDR3 sequence is CASRDGRWTGELFF. CDR3 coding DNA: TGTGCCAGCAGGGATGGAAGATGGACCGGGGAGCTGTTTTTT.